A selection of T cell receptor beta chains follows, all from one sample in a study of blood T cell repertoires in COVID-19. Generated by immunoSEQ multiplex PCR, the TCRdb table keeps only in-frame clones and is missing some. The table lists 300,000 to 400,000 clones, about 87% of them singletons. Sequenced material: peripheral blood. These TCRs come from a woman in her forties or fifties with COVID-19, enrolled during active disease. The conserved cysteine and the conserved F or W are not part of the CDR3 here.

J: TRBJ1-1
V: TRBV5-6
CDR3: ASSKRGGGNTEAF

J: TRBJ1-5
V: TRBV7-9
CDR3: ASSPGTGGRNQPQH

J: TRBJ1-2
V: TRBV30
CDR3: AWSDSGPYGYT

J: TRBJ2-7
V: TRBV5-4
CDR3: ASSWGGSWAYEQY

J: TRBJ1-1
V: TRBV6-5
CDR3: ASSLRQGRGTEAF

J: TRBJ2-1
V: TRBV7-6
CDR3: ASSSTSGSNNEQF

J: TRBJ1-5
V: TRBV5-6
CDR3: ASSFFGLDREGQPQH

J: TRBJ2-7
V: TRBV9
CDR3: ASSVTSSYEQY

J: TRBJ2-1
V: TRBV11-2
CDR3: ASSPLLATYGVNEQF

J: TRBJ2-3
V: TRBV5-8
CDR3: ASSLARTGYSDTQY

J: TRBJ2-1
V: TRBV7-3
CDR3: ASSLSSGSRYEQF

J: TRBJ2-3
V: TRBV3-1/TRBV3-2
CDR3: ASSWNFAGGADTQY

J: TRBJ1-2
V: TRBV7-8
CDR3: ASSLITDYGYT

J: TRBJ2-1
V: TRBV29-1
CDR3: SVEDPLAGINEQF

J: TRBJ2-7
V: TRBV11-3
CDR3: ASSLSTLYEQY